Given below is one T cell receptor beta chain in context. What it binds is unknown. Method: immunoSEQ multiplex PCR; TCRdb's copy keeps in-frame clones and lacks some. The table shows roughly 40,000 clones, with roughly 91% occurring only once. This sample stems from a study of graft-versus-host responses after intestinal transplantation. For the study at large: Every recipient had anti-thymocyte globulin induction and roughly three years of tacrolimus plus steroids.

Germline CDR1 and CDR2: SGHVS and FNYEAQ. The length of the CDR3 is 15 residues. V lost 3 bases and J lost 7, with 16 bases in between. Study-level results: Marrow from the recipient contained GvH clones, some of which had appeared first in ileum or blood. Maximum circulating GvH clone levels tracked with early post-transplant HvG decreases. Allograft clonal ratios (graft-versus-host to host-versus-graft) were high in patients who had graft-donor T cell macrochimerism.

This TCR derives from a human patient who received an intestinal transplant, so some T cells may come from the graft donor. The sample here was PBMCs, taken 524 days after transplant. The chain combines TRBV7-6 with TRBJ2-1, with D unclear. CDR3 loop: CASSLGRTPRNEQFF. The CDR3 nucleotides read TGTGCCAGCAGCTTGGGCAGGACCCCTCGGAATGAGCAGTTCTTC. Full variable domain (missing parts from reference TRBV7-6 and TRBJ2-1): GAGVSQSPRYKVTKRGQDVALRCDPISGHVSLYWYRQALGQGPEFLTYFNYEAQQDKSGLPNDRFSAERPEGSISTLTIQRTEQRDSAMYRCASSLGRTPRNEQFFGPGTRLTVL.